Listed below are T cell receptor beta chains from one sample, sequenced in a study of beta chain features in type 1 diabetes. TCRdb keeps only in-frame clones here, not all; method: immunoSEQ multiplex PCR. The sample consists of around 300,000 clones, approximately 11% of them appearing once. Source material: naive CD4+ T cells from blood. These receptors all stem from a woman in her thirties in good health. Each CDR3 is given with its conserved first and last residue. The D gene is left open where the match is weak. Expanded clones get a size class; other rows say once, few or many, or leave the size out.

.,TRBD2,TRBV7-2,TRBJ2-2,TGTGCCAGCAGCTTAAGGTCTAGCGGGAACACCGGGGAGCTGTTTTTT,CASSLRSSGNTGELFF
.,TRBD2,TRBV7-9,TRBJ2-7,TGTGCCAGCAGCACTACTTGGACTAGCGGGATTTCTCCAGGCTACGAGCAGTACTTC,CASSTTWTSGISPGYEQYF
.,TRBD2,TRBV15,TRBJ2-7,TGTGCCACCAGCTACTCCCACAGCGGGAGCTCCTACGAGCAGTACTTC,CATSYSHSGSSYEQYF
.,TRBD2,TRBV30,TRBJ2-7,TGTGCCTGGAGTTTACTAGCGGGAAAGACCTACGAGCAGTACTTC,CAWSLLAGKTYEQYF
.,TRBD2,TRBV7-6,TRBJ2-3,TGTGCCAGCAGCTTAGGTTCTAGCGGGAATGCAGATACGCAGTATTTT,CASSLGSSGNADTQYF
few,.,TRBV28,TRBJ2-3,TGTGCCAGCAGTTTTCAGGCTAGCACAGATACGCAGTATTTT,CASSFQASTDTQYF
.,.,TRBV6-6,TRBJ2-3,TGTGCCAGCATGAGGAGGGAGATCACAGATACGCAGTATTTT,CASMRREITDTQYF
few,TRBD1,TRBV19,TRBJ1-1,TGTGCCACCCACAGGGGGCGGAACACTGAAGCTTTCTTT,CATHRGRNTEAFF
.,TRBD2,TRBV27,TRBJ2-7,TGTGCCAGCAGTTCCGGGACTAGCGGGAGATTTTCCTACGAGCAGTACTTC,CASSSGTSGRFSYEQYF
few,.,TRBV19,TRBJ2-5,TGTGCCAGTAGTACCTCACCGGGAGAGACCCAGTACTTC,CASSTSPGETQYF
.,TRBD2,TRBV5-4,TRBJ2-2,TGTGCCAGCAGCTTGGAGGGGCTAGCGGGAGACTCCGGGGAGCTGTTTTTT,CASSLEGLAGDSGELFF
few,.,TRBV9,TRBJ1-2,TGTGCCAGCAGTGGCAGGGGTTCCAGAGCTTATGGTGGCTACACCTTC,CASSGRGSRAYGGYTF
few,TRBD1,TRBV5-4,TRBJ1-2,TGTGCCAGCAGCTTAAGCCAGGGGGCGTATGGCTACACCTTC,CASSLSQGAYGYTF
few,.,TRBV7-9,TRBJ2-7,TGTGCCAGCAGGCCCGACACTCTGGAGCAGTACTTC,CASRPDTLEQYF
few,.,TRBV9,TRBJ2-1,TGTGCCAGCAGCGTAGATGGCGCGGGCGCCTACAATGAGCAGTTCTTC,CASSVDGAGAYNEQFF
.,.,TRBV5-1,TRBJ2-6,TGCGCCAGCAGCTTGGGAACAGGGATACCGGGACGGACCAACGTCCTGACTTTC,CASSLGTGIPGRTNVLTF
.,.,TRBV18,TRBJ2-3,TGTGCCAGCTCACCCCTAAGTGGCACAGATACGCAGTATTTT,CASSPLSGTDTQYF
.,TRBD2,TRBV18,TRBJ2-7,TGTGCCAGCTCACCGCGGCGGGAGGGCCGGGAGCAGTACTTC,CASSPRREGREQYF
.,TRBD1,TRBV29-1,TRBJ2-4,TGCAGCGTTGAACAGGGGGTCGGAAACATTCAGTACTTC,CSVEQGVGNIQYF
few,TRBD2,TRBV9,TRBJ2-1,TGTGCCAGCAGCGCCTCTGCGGGAGCCTACAATGAGCAGTTCTTC,CASSASAGAYNEQFF
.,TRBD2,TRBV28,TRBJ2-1,TGTGCCAGCAGCAGCGGGACCCAGCGGGATGAGCAGTTCTTC,CASSSGTQRDEQFF
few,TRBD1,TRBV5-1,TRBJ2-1,TGCGCCAGCAGCTTGGGGCCAGGGACAGGGTTAGGCAATGAGCAGTTCTTC,CASSLGPGTGLGNEQFF
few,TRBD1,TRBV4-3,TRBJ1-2,TGCGCCAGCAGCAAAACCGGGACAGGGTCGGGCTACACCTTC,CASSKTGTGSGYTF
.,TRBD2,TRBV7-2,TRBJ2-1,TGTGCCAGCAGCTTAAGCCCTGGACTAGCGGGAGTTGAGCAGTTCTTC,CASSLSPGLAGVEQFF
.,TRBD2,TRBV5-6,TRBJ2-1,TGTGCCAGCAGCCCAAGGGGACTACCCTTCTATGAGCAGTTCTTC,CASSPRGLPFYEQFF
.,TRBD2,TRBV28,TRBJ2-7,TGTGCCAGCAGGGATGCGGGAGGAACCTACGAGCAGTACTTC,CASRDAGGTYEQYF
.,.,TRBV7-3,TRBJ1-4,TGTGCCAGCAGTGGGGCAGGGCATGAAAAACTGTTTTTT,CASSGAGHEKLFF
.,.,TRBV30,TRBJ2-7,TGTGCCTGGAGTGTACCAAGTGACACCTCCGCCCGATACTACGAGCAGTACTTC,CAWSVPSDTSARYYEQYF
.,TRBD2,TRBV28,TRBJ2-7,TGTGCCAGCAGTCCCCCGGAGGCGGGAGGAACCGAGCAGTACTTC,CASSPPEAGGTEQYF
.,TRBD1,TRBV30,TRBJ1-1,TGTGCCTGGAGTGGACAGGGGGACACTGAAGCTTTCTTT,CAWSGQGDTEAFF
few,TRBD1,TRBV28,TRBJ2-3,TGTGCCATACAGGGGAGCACAGATACGCAGTATTTT,CAIQGSTDTQYF
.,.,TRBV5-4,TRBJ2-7,TGTGCCAGCAGTACCAAAGAGGCTGACTACGAGCAGTACTTC,CASSTKEADYEQYF
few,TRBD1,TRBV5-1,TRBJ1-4,TGCGCCAGCAGCTTGAGGACAGGGGATGAAAAACTGTTTTTT,CASSLRTGDEKLFF
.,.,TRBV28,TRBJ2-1,TGTGCCAGCAAAGGCGGGACCTCCTACAATGAGCAGTTCTTC,CASKGGTSYNEQFF
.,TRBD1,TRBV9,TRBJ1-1,TGTGCCAGCAGTGGCGGCAGGGGGCCTCCGCACACTGAAGCTTTCTTT,CASSGGRGPPHTEAFF
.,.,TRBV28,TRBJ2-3,TGTGCCAGCCGGGACTGGAGCACAGATACGCAGTATTTT,CASRDWSTDTQYF
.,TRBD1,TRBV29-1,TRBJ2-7,TGCAGCGTTGAAGGAACCCAGGGGGCAACCTACGAGCAGTACTTC,CSVEGTQGATYEQYF
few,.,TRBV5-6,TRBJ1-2,TGTGCCAGCAGCTTGGAAACGGTGAGAAGCTACACCTTC,CASSLETVRSYTF
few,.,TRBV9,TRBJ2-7,TGTGCCAGCAGCGCATTGACTGGTGAGCAGTACTTC,CASSALTGEQYF
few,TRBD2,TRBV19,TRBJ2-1,TGTGCCAGCGCCCGGGCCGATAGCGGGAGTAATGAGCAGTTCTTC,CASARADSGSNEQFF
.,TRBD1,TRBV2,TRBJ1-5,TGTGCCAGCAGTAACCGACAGGGCTATCAGCCCCAGCATTTT,CASSNRQGYQPQHF
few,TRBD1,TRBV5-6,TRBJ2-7,TGTGCCAGCAGCTTGTGGACAGGGAACTACGAGCAGTACTTC,CASSLWTGNYEQYF
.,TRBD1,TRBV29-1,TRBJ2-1,TGCAGCTTGAAGGCCACAGGGGGCTATGAGCAGTTCTTC,CSLKATGGYEQFF
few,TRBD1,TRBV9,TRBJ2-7,TGTGCCAGCAGCGTAAATCCGACAGGGGGCGAGCAGTACTTC,CASSVNPTGGEQYF
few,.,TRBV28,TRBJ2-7,TGTGCCAGCAGTTTGGGTGGGCCCCCCTACGAGCAGTACTTC,CASSLGGPPYEQYF
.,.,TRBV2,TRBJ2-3,TGTGCCAGCGGGGCGGAACACACAGATACGCAGTATTTT,CASGAEHTDTQYF
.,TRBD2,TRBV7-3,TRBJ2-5,TGTGCCAGCAGCTTAACACAGACTAGCGGAGAGACCCAGTACTTC,CASSLTQTSGETQYF
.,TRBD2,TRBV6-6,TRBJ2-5,TGTGCCAGCATTCCTTCAGCGGGAGAGGCGCGAGAGACCCAGTACTTC,CASIPSAGEARETQYF
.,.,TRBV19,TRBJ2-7,TGTGCCAGTAGTATCGACAGGCAAAGGTCCTACGAGCAGTACTTC,CASSIDRQRSYEQYF
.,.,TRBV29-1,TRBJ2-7,TGCAGCGTTCGGGGCAGGGGAACCGACGAGCAGTACTTC,CSVRGRGTDEQYF
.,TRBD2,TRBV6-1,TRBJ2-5,TGTGCCAGCAGAACAGCGGGAGCGGAGACCCAGTACTTC,CASRTAGAETQYF
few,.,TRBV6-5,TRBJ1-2,TGTGCCAGCAGTTACTCCGCGAGTGGCTATGGCTACACCTTC,CASSYSASGYGYTF